The rows below give T cell receptor beta chains drawn from one sample of a study of blood T cells in healthy people across ages. Using its own MiXCR run on the 5' RACE reads, TCRdb lists one record per CDR3 protein. The data contain some 890,000 distinct CDR3 sequences, 25% to 35% of them seen just once; the ten biggest clones take up roughly 10%. A further study also used this sample, focusing on T cells of mothers and their children.

The sequencing sample was made of blood. The source of these receptors is a woman in her forties in good health. The CDR3 runs from the conserved cysteine through the conserved F or W. Each record gives: V gene, J gene, CDR3 protein.

V: TRBV19
J: TRBJ1-1
CDR3: CVSISPTDLEAFF

V: TRBV20-1
J: TRBJ2-4
CDR3: CRTDWVAKNIQYF

V: TRBV6-6
J: TRBJ2-1
CDR3: CASRTSGERNEQFF

V: TRBV5-4
J: TRBJ2-1
CDR3: CASRSDWGSYNEQFF

V: TRBV3-1
J: TRBJ1-3
CDR3: CASSQDPTGNTIYF

V: TRBV9
J: NA
CDR3: CASSVGTGMGYEQYF

V: TRBV12-3/TRBV12-4
J: TRBJ1-1
CDR3: CASRTTGGAEAFF

V: TRBV5-6
J: TRBJ2-3
CDR3: CASSPAITDTQYF

V: TRBV5-1
J: TRBJ2-1
CDR3: CASSAELAGEYSEQFF

V: TRBV7-8
J: TRBJ1-2
CDR3: CASSFPNRGADGYTF

V: TRBV12-3/TRBV12-4
J: TRBJ1-2
CDR3: CASTRGGSGYTF

V: TRBV15
J: TRBJ1-6
CDR3: CATSRTRQENSPLHF

V: TRBV10-3
J: NA
CDR3: CAISELGQGYEQYF

V: TRBV20-1
J: TRBJ2-7
CDR3: CSARVDRRGSLGYEQYF

V: TRBV6-1
J: TRBJ2-4
CDR3: CASSGGIGTGGVIQYF

V: TRBV5-1
J: NA
CDR3: CASSSINSSYNEQYF

V: TRBV6-6
J: TRBJ2-2
CDR3: CASSSSGGAVGELFF

V: TRBV7-9
J: TRBJ2-5
CDR3: CASSSSWAPKETQYF

V: TRBV7-9
J: TRBJ1-2
CDR3: CASSPPPGQLNYGYTF

V: TRBV6-2/TRBV6-3
J: TRBJ2-7
CDR3: CAGMPGGAYEQYF

V: TRBV5-1
J: TRBJ1-2
CDR3: CASSSTQGAKGYTF

V: TRBV5-1
J: TRBJ1-1
CDR3: CASSLDPSRGPEAFF

V: TRBV30
J: TRBJ2-5
CDR3: CAWSIVRQDQYF

V: TRBV6-2/TRBV6-3
J: TRBJ2-3
CDR3: CASSPPGEADTQYF

V: TRBV28
J: TRBJ1-2
CDR3: CASGTRANYGYTF

V: TRBV18
J: TRBJ1-4
CDR3: CASSPGTGYEKLFF

V: TRBV20-1
J: TRBJ1-1
CDR3: CSASLQGLNTEAFF

V: TRBV5-1
J: TRBJ1-1
CDR3: CASSLAGQNEAFF

V: TRBV7-9
J: TRBJ2-3
CDR3: CASSLVSLAGPTDTQYF

V: TRBV12-3/TRBV12-4
J: TRBJ1-5
CDR3: CASSYESASNQPQHF

V: TRBV2
J: TRBJ1-2
CDR3: CASREGQGNGYTF

V: TRBV12-3/TRBV12-4
J: TRBJ2-2
CDR3: CASSSGEKPGELFF

V: TRBV12-3/TRBV12-4
J: TRBJ2-5
CDR3: CASSLEGPQETQYF

V: TRBV13
J: TRBJ1-1
CDR3: CASSLAGTGGNTEAFF

V: TRBV6-1
J: TRBJ2-7
CDR3: CASRPGLAGVSSYEQYF

V: TRBV29-1
J: TRBJ1-1
CDR3: CSVAGQEGNTEAFF

V: TRBV9
J: TRBJ2-1
CDR3: CASSVGPSGTGHEQFF

V: TRBV6-5
J: TRBJ2-7
CDR3: CASRSGTGGAAYEQYF

V: TRBV27
J: TRBJ1-4
CDR3: CASRQTPGSPNEKLFF

V: TRBV6-1
J: TRBJ2-1
CDR3: CASRLRGGDEQFF

V: TRBV30
J: TRBJ2-5
CDR3: CAWSMGGIETQYF

V: TRBV27
J: TRBJ1-1
CDR3: CASSLVAEGTEAFF

V: TRBV20-1
J: TRBJ2-2
CDR3: CSASLPGGPGTGELFF

V: TRBV29-1
J: TRBJ2-1
CDR3: CSVQGFDEQFF

V: TRBV29-1
J: TRBJ1-1
CDR3: CSVEGQGRAEAFF

V: TRBV4-3
J: TRBJ1-4
CDR3: CASSRGQGAATNEKLFF

V: TRBV3-1
J: TRBJ1-2
CDR3: CASSQSRTGANYGYTF

V: TRBV7-2
J: TRBJ2-5
CDR3: CASSPEGLKEGTQYF

V: TRBV5-1
J: TRBJ1-2
CDR3: CASSLGRTGTLYGYTF

V: TRBV5-1
J: TRBJ1-2
CDR3: CASSLVSGDYGYTF

V: TRBV11-3
J: TRBJ2-1
CDR3: CASSLSGPSYGEQFF

V: TRBV9
J: TRBJ2-6
CDR3: CASSVSPSGANVLTF

V: TRBV5-1
J: TRBJ2-3
CDR3: CASSLTTSTDTQYF

V: TRBV3-1
J: TRBJ2-5
CDR3: CASSQVPGQGLTYGQYF

V: TRBV5-1
J: TRBJ2-7
CDR3: CASSPRDTTEYEQYF

V: TRBV27
J: TRBJ1-2
CDR3: CASSVTGTYGYTF

V: TRBV27
J: TRBJ1-5
CDR3: CASSLGAGDAQPQHF

V: TRBV29-1
J: TRBJ2-5
CDR3: CSGRRGETQYF

V: TRBV10-3
J: TRBJ2-1
CDR3: CALGLGRNEQFF